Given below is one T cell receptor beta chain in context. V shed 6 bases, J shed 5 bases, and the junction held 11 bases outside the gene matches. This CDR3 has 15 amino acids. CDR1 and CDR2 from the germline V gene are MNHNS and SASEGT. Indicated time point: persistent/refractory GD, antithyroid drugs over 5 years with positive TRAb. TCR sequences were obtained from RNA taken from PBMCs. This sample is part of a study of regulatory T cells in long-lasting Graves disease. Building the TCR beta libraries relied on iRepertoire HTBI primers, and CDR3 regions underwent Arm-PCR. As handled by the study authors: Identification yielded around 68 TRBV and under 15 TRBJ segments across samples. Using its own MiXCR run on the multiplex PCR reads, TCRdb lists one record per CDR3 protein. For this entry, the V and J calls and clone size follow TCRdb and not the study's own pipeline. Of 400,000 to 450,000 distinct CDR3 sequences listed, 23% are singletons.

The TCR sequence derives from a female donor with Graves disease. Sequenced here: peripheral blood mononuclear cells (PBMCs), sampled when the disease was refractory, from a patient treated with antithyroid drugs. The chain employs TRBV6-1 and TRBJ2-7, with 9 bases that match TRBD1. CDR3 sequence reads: CASRGLGTGGNEQYF. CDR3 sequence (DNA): TGTGCCAGCAGAGGGCTCGGCACAGGGGGCAACGAGCAGTACTTC.